A selection of T cell receptor beta chains follows, all from one sample in a study of patients and donors after allogeneic stem cell transplantation. A single record per CDR3 protein comes from TCRdb applying MiXCR to the RT-PCR reads. Here the sample spans more than 150,000 distinct CDR3 sequences, 41% being singletons. Sequencing was carried out using blood, either unsorted or a sorted T cell fraction (not recorded which). These receptor sequences come from a human donor who was either an allogeneic HSCT recipient or a stem cell or donor lymphocyte infusion donor (not recorded which). It is not recorded whose cells these are; they may come from a transplant donor. CDR3s include the opening cysteine and the closing phenylalanine or tryptophan. D genes are given only for firm matches. Only part of the rows carry a size: once, few, many, or a class if the clone is expanded.

v_call	cdr3_length	j_call	d_call	clone_size	cdr3_nt	cdr3_aa
TRBV7-2	13	TRBJ1-5	NA	NA	TGTGCCAGCAGCTCGAGGGGAAATCAGCCCCAGCATTTT	CASSSRGNQPQHF
TRBV7-2	13	TRBJ1-3	TRBD1	medium-sized	TGTGCCAGCAGTGCCGGCAGGGGGTACACCATATATTTT	CASSAGRGYTIYF
TRBV6-5	13	TRBJ1-5	NA	few	TGTGCCAGCAGTTACGACAGCAATCAGCCCCAGCATTTT	CASSYDSNQPQHF
TRBV10-3	13	TRBJ1-2	NA	NA	TGTGCCATCGGCCAATACAACGACTATGGCTACACCTTC	CAIGQYNDYGYTF
TRBV24-1	15	TRBJ1-1	NA	many	TGTGCCACCAGTGACTTCAGGGGAGGGAACACTGAAGCTTTCTTT	CATSDFRGGNTEAFF
TRBV12-3/TRBV12-4	16	TRBJ2-3	NA	NA	TGTGCCAGCACTCCCGAAGGACACTCTAGCACAGATACGCAGTATTTT	CASTPEGHSSTDTQYF
TRBV7-6	18	TRBJ1-1	TRBD1	few	TGTGCCAGCAGCTTAGATAGGACAGGTCCTTTTATGAACACTGAAGCTTTCTTT	CASSLDRTGPFMNTEAFF
TRBV7-9	15	TRBJ1-1	NA	NA	TGTGCCAGCAGCCCCCCGAGGAAGGGGAACACTGAAGCTTTCTTT	CASSPPRKGNTEAFF
TRBV29-1	14	TRBJ2-7	TRBD1	few	TGCAGCGTCCAACTCGGGGACAGGGTCTACGAGCAGTACTTC	CSVQLGDRVYEQYF
TRBV12-3/TRBV12-4	15	TRBJ1-1	NA	few	TGTGCCAGCAGTTTAAGGGGAATCATGAACACTGAAGCTTTCTTT	CASSLRGIMNTEAFF
TRBV7-9	16	TRBJ1-3	NA	few	TGTGCCAGCAGCACCTACAGGGTTTACTCTGGAAACACCATATATTTT	CASSTYRVYSGNTIYF
TRBV28	15	TRBJ1-5	NA	NA	TGTGCCAGCAGTTTACTTCCAGGATACAATCAGCCCCAGCATTTT	CASSLLPGYNQPQHF
TRBV6-2/TRBV6-3	17	TRBJ2-7	TRBD2	NA	TGTGCCAGCAGTTACACCCGGACTAGCGGGACATCCTACGAGCAGTACTTC	CASSYTRTSGTSYEQYF
TRBV7-9	16	TRBJ1-1	TRBD1	NA	TGTGCCAGCAGCTTAGAACCCAGGGGGATGAACACTGAAGCTTTCTTT	CASSLEPRGMNTEAFF
TRBV3-1	13	TRBJ1-2	NA	NA	TGTGCCAGCAGCCAAGACAGGGGAAATGGCTACACCTTC	CASSQDRGNGYTF
TRBV6-5	15	TRBJ2-5	TRBD2	NA	TGTGCCAGCAGACGGACTAGCGGACTACAAGAGACCCAGTACTTC	CASRRTSGLQETQYF
TRBV7-9	15	TRBJ1-1	NA	NA	TGTGCCAGCAGCTCCCCTCGTACAGGGAACACTGAAGCTTTCTTT	CASSSPRTGNTEAFF
TRBV7-9	17	TRBJ2-2	TRBD1	NA	TGTGCCAGCAGATACCGGGACAGGGGGAGGAACACCGGGGAGCTGTTTTTT	CASRYRDRGRNTGELFF
TRBV30	13	TRBJ1-5	NA	few	TGTGCCTGGAATGCAGGGAACAATCAGCCCCAGCATTTT	CAWNAGNNQPQHF
TRBV5-6	15	TRBJ2-7	TRBD1	NA	TGTGCCAGCAGGTACAGGGGGCCCGGGAGCGACGAGCAGTACTTC	CASRYRGPGSDEQYF
TRBV9	15	TRBJ2-7	NA	few	TGTGCCAGCAGCGTAGGACACGGCAGAGGGGCCGAGCAGTACTTC	CASSVGHGRGAEQYF
TRBV28	17	TRBJ2-7	TRBD2	few	TGTGCCAGCAGTTTACCCGGGACTAGCGGGCCCTCCTACGAGCAGTACTTC	CASSLPGTSGPSYEQYF
TRBV9	17	TRBJ2-5	NA	NA	TGTGCCAGCAGCGTAAACGGCAGGGAACCGGGCAGGGAGACCCAGTACTTC	CASSVNGREPGRETQYF
TRBV21-1	15	TRBJ1-5	NA	NA	TGTGCCAGCAGCGACCCTCCGGGACCGAATCAGCCCCAGCATTTT	CASSDPPGPNQPQHF
TRBV15	13	TRBJ1-2	NA	NA	TGTGCCACCAGCATACCAGGGAGGTATGGCTACACCTTC	CATSIPGRYGYTF
TRBV7-9	11	TRBJ1-2	NA	few	TGTGCCAGCAGCTGGACGGTGAACTACACCTTC	CASSWTVNYTF
TRBV27	14	TRBJ1-2	NA	few	TGTGCCAGCAGTCCAGGAGCAGGGGTCTATGGCTACACCTTC	CASSPGAGVYGYTF
TRBV15	13	TRBJ1-1	NA	NA	TGTGCCACCAGCAGAGATAGGGACACTGAAGCTTTCTTT	CATSRDRDTEAFF
TRBV19	18	TRBJ2-2	TRBD2	NA	TGTGCCAGTAGTATACCCCGGACTAGCGGGAGTGACACCGGGGAGCTGTTTTTT	CASSIPRTSGSDTGELFF
TRBV7-9	14	TRBJ2-1	NA	once	TGTGCCAGCAGCTACCCCGGGACTTCCAATGAGCAGTTCTTC	CASSYPGTSNEQFF
TRBV28	12	TRBJ1-2	NA	NA	TGTGCCAGCAGTCCCGCGGGGGGCGGCTACACCTTC	CASSPAGGGYTF
TRBV2	11	TRBJ2-1	NA	NA	TGTGCCACGGGACTCTCTAATGAGCAGTTCTTC	CATGLSNEQFF
TRBV6-1	14	TRBJ1-2	NA	few	TGTGCCAGCAGCCCCGGGAAGCTCGAGTATGGCTACACCTTC	CASSPGKLEYGYTF
TRBV7-9	15	TRBJ1-2	TRBD1	NA	TGTGCCAGCAGCGTTGGACAGGGCGATGACTATGGCTACACCTTC	CASSVGQGDDYGYTF
TRBV5-5	16	TRBJ1-1	NA	few	TGTGCCAGCAGCTTGTCGTTAAGTGCAGGAGGAACTGAAGCTTTCTTT	CASSLSLSAGGTEAFF
TRBV28	12	TRBJ1-1	NA	NA	TGTGCCAGCAGTTTAAAGTGGACTGAAGCTTTCTTT	CASSLKWTEAFF
TRBV7-2	15	TRBJ2-1	TRBD1	NA	TGTGCCAGCAGCTTAGGGTCCTTGACAGGGGATGAGCAGTTCTTC	CASSLGSLTGDEQFF
TRBV12-3/TRBV12-4	13	TRBJ1-2	NA	once	TGTGCCAGAACTTTTCCCCAGGGATATGGCTACACCTTC	CARTFPQGYGYTF
TRBV12-3/TRBV12-4	16	TRBJ1-1	NA	NA	TGTGCCAGCAGTTTCGAGAAAACAGGGAGAGAGATTGAAGCTTTCTTT	CASSFEKTGREIEAFF
TRBV4-2	15	TRBJ2-1	TRBD2	few	TGTGCCAGCAGCCAAGCTAGCGGGTCAAACAATGAGCAGTTCTTC	CASSQASGSNNEQFF
TRBV3-1	15	TRBJ1-1	NA	NA	TGTGCCAGCAGCCAAGTCCTTTTAGGACGGACTGAAGCTTTCTTT	CASSQVLLGRTEAFF
TRBV6-5	14	TRBJ2-1	NA	few	TGTGCCAGCAAGGAGGGCCTTCCTTCCAATGAGCAGTTCTTC	CASKEGLPSNEQFF
TRBV6-4	15	TRBJ2-2	NA	NA	TGTGCCAGCGGTGACGAGTCTAGCGCTCCCGGGGAGCTGTTTTTT	CASGDESSAPGELFF
TRBV15	15	TRBJ2-7	TRBD1	NA	TGTGCCACCAGCAGAGGAGGACAGGGCTCCTACGAGCAGTACTTC	CATSRGGQGSYEQYF
TRBV6-2/TRBV6-3	16	TRBJ2-1	NA	NA	TGTGCCAGCACCCCCTCCCACAAGAGGGGGTACAATGAGCAGTTCTTC	CASTPSHKRGYNEQFF
TRBV3-1	14	TRBJ2-1	NA	NA	TGTGCCAGCACCTCGACTGGGGGAGAAAATGAGCAGTTCTTC	CASTSTGGENEQFF
TRBV20-1	14	TRBJ2-3	TRBD2	NA	TGCAGTACCGATGAGCGGGAGGCCTTAGATACGCAGTATTTT	CSTDEREALDTQYF
TRBV12-3/TRBV12-4	16	TRBJ2-1	TRBD2	NA	TGTGCCAGCAGTTTCGGTCGAGCGGGAGACTACAATGAGCAGTTCTTC	CASSFGRAGDYNEQFF
TRBV5-6	14	TRBJ2-5	NA	NA	TGTGCCAGCAGCTCCCTAGCCAGCCGGGAGACCCAGTACTTC	CASSSLASRETQYF